The next 8 T cell receptor beta chains were all read from a single sample in a study of cytomegalovirus exposure and HLA in healthy donors (dated by TCRdb to about 2017). Libraries came from the immunoSEQ multiplex PCR assay. For the multiplex PCR, a mixture combining 60 forward primers for TCR Vbeta segments and 13 reverse primers for TCR Jbeta segments was used. TCRdb took this table from immuneACCESS and kept in-frame rearrangements with V and J called. Such tables lack part of the clones; where checked against another copy, unresolved V genes explain under half of the gap, and the rest is unexplained. This sample holds 170,000 or so clones; about 80% were observed only once. Roughly 1.4% of the sample comes from the top ten. Sequenced input: PBMCs. The receptors were gathered from a woman in her twenties or thirties in good health and CMV-seropositive.

The V call is TRBV5-1, the J call TRBJ1-4, with 8 bases lining up with TRBD1. The CDR3 totals 14 residues. Per germline, CDR1 SGHRS and CDR2 YFSETQ. Germline trimming cut 4 bases from V and 5 bases from J; bases unmatched to any gene: 4. As DNA, the CDR3 is TGCGCCAGCAGCGAGACAGGGGCCAATGAAAAACTGTTTTTT. It codes for CASSETGANEKLFF.

The genes are TRBV5-1 and TRBJ2-5; 11 nucleotides match TRBD2. The J call is uncertain, as TRBJ2-7 better fits the DNA end. The CDR3 contains 16 residues. Germline values: CDR1 SGHRS, CDR2 YFSETQ. The CDR3 nucleotides are TGCGCCAGCAGCTCTGGAATAGCGGGAGGGCCTGACGAGCAGTACTTC. Residues: CASSSGIAGGPDEQYF.

The chain recombines TRBV4-2 with TRBJ2-2; TRBD2 is a possible D gene (5 bases). Germline CDR1 LGHNA, CDR2 YNFKEQ. V lost 0 bases to trimming and J lost 0 bases, with 11 bases between them. The CDR3 is 17 amino acids. This CDR3 is CASSQEGPGANTGELFF. The CDR3 DNA is TGTGCCAGCAGCCAAGAGGGCCCCGGGGCGAACACCGGGGAGCTGTTTTTT.

The chain has TRBV27 and TRBJ2-7, with 11 positions matching TRBD1. Trimming at V came to 3 bases and at J to 3 bases, leaving 19 bases not matched to a gene. Germline V gene lookup returns CDR1 MNHEY and CDR2 SMNVEV (reference sequence). CDR3 length: 20 residues. CDR3 amino acids: CASSLSAPGQGEAVVYEQYF. For the CDR3, the DNA is TGTGCCAGCAGTTTGTCTGCCCCGGGACAGGGGGAGGCCGTCGTCTACGAGCAGTACTTC.

The chain uses TRBV5-6 and TRBJ2-7, with D possibly being TRBD2 (6 bases). The CDR3 runs to 13 residues. CDR1 and CDR2 from the germline V gene are SGHDT and YYEEEE. Deletions cut 4 bases from V and 4 bases from J, with 12 bases between. The CDR3 region has the DNA TGTGCCAGCAGCACGGGACTTTTTTACGAGCAGTACTTC. It translates to CASSTGLFYEQYF.

This chain uses TRBV15 with TRBJ2-2, with 9 bases matching TRBD1. V was clipped by 3 bases and J by 3 bases; unmatched bases: 8. Germline-derived CDR1 and CDR2 are LNHNV and YYDKDF (reference sequence). The CDR3 runs 17 residues. The CDR3, as DNA: TGTGCCACCAGCAGTCCTACAGGGGGCAGCGACACCGGGGAGCTGTTTTTT. This sequence encodes CATSSPTGGSDTGELFF.

The chain uses TRBV6-1 and TRBJ1-5; TRBD1 matches 9 bases. Germline assignment: CDR1 MNHNS and CDR2 SASEGT. V gave up 4 bases and J gave up 0 bases; unmatched junction bases: 7. This CDR3 has 17 residues. The CDR3 here is CASSAGTGRYSNQPQHF. The CDR3 coding sequence is TGTGCCAGCAGTGCCGGGACAGGGAGGTATAGCAATCAGCCCCAGCATTTT.

The chain links TRBV28 to TRBJ2-7; D unclear. V lost 3 bases to trimming and J lost 3 bases, with 6 bases between them. CDR3 length equals 12 residues. Looked up from germline, CDR1 is MDHEN and CDR2 is SYDVKM. In DNA form, the CDR3 reads TGTGCCAGCAGTTTTCAGTACTACGAGCAGTACTTC. It translates to CASSFQYYEQYF.